This T cell receptor beta chain stems from a study of regulatory T cells in long-lasting Graves disease. Time point: persistent/refractory GD, antithyroid drugs over 5 years with positive TRAb. After RNA was extracted from PBMCs, the TCR library was made from it. In germline, CDR1 is MNHNS, CDR2 SASEGT. Trimming pared 7 bases from V and 0 bases from J, leaving 14 bases between. The CDR3 has 15 amino acids. Building the TCR beta libraries relied on iRepertoire HTBI primers, and CDR3 regions underwent Arm-PCR. TCRdb recomputed calls from the multiplex PCR reads with MiXCR, one row per CDR3 protein. There are 350,000 to 500,000 distinct CDR3 sequences in the sample; roughly a fifth occur only once, and roughly an eighth lies in the top ten.

This receptor was obtained from a female donor with Graves disease. Sequences were derived from peripheral blood mononuclear cells (PBMCs), sampled when the disease was refractory, from a patient treated with antithyroid drugs. The chain is built from TRBV6-1 and TRBJ2-3; maybe TRBD2 (7 bases). CDR3 coding DNA: TGTGCCAGCACTCTAAGGGGGGGTAGCACAGATACGCAGTATTTT. It codes for CASTLRGGSTDTQYF.